A selection of T cell receptor beta chains follows, all from one sample in a study of T cell responses to AZD1222 COVID-19 vaccine. The data were produced by immunoSEQ multiplex PCR, yet TCRdb's version contains in-frame clones alone and is incomplete. The repertoire consists of 65,000 or so clones, with roughly 84% occurring once and the leading ten covering 8% to 10%. Sequenced material: peripheral blood, taken on day 0 of AZD1222 vaccination. The source of these receptors is an adult in good health. Each CDR3 is given with its conserved first and last residue. The D gene is left open where the match is weak. Clone sizes are given selectively: once, few, many, or a class where the clone is expanded.

D gene,V gene,clone size,J gene,CDR3 DNA,CDR3 protein
.,TRBV10-3,.,TRBJ2-7,TGTGCCATCAGTAATTTCGACGAGCAGTACTTC,CAISNFDEQYF
.,TRBV5-5,few,TRBJ2-2,TGTGCCAGCAGCTTGGGAACGGGAAGGAACACCGGGGAGCTGTTTTTT,CASSLGTGRNTGELFF
TRBD2,TRBV6-4,.,TRBJ2-5,TGTGCCAGCAGTGACCCCAAGGGACTAGCGGGGTTCCAAGAGACCCAGTACTTC,CASSDPKGLAGFQETQYF
TRBD2,TRBV9,.,TRBJ2-5,TGTGCCAGCAGCTCCGGGACTAGGCACCAAGAGACCCAGTACTTC,CASSSGTRHQETQYF
.,TRBV9,.,TRBJ1-3,TGTGCCAGCAGGGGCACTGGAAACACCATATATTTT,CASRGTGNTIYF
TRBD2,TRBV2,.,TRBJ2-1,TGTGCCAAGACCCGCCACCTCACTAGCGGGGACTACAATGAGCAGTTCTTC,CAKTRHLTSGDYNEQFF
.,TRBV5-4,few,TRBJ1-1,TGTGCCAGCAGCTTGGCGGTGGGGCCGAACACTGAAGCTTTCTTT,CASSLAVGPNTEAFF
TRBD1,TRBV18,.,TRBJ1-2,TGTGCCAGCTCCTCTGACAGGGCCACCTATGGCTACACCTTC,CASSSDRATYGYTF
TRBD2,TRBV11-1,.,TRBJ2-5,TGTGCCAGCAGCTTTTCGACTAGCGCCAAAGAGACCCAGTACTTC,CASSFSTSAKETQYF
.,TRBV28,.,TRBJ2-3,TGTGCCAGCAGTTTATACTCCGATACGCAGTATTTT,CASSLYSDTQYF
.,TRBV6-5,.,TRBJ1-1,TGTGCCAGCAGTTACTCCGGGACTTACAACACTGAAGCTTTCTTT,CASSYSGTYNTEAFF
TRBD1,TRBV6-2/TRBV6-3,.,TRBJ1-2,TGTGCCAGCAGTCCCCAGGACAGACAGGGAGGGCTTGGCTACACCTTC,CASSPQDRQGGLGYTF
.,TRBV12-3/TRBV12-4,.,TRBJ1-2,TGTGCCAGCAGTCAGGCTTACTATGGCTACACCTTC,CASSQAYYGYTF
TRBD1,TRBV7-9,.,TRBJ1-1,TGTGCCAGCAGCTCCTCAGGGGGCTGGACTGAAGCTTTCTTT,CASSSSGGWTEAFF
.,TRBV9,.,TRBJ1-1,TGTGCCAGCAGCCCCCCCCACGGTTTGAACACTGAAGCTTTCTTT,CASSPPHGLNTEAFF
.,TRBV30,.,TRBJ1-5,TGTGCCTGGAGTGGTGGGGGAAATCAGCCCCAGCATTTT,CAWSGGGNQPQHF
.,TRBV7-9,.,TRBJ1-1,TGTGCCAGCAGCCCGACACGGAACACTGAAGCTTTCTTT,CASSPTRNTEAFF
TRBD2,TRBV6-5,.,TRBJ2-5,TGTGCCAGCAGTACTAGCGGGGCCCCAGAGACCCAGTACTTC,CASSTSGAPETQYF
.,TRBV10-3,.,TRBJ1-1,TGTGCCATCAGTCCTGCAGGGAATAGCTATGTCACTGAAGCTTTCTTT,CAISPAGNSYVTEAFF
TRBD1,TRBV27,.,TRBJ1-6,TGTGCCAGCAGACAGGGGGCTAATTCACCCCTCCACTTT,CASRQGANSPLHF
.,TRBV10-2,.,TRBJ1-5,TGCGCCAGCAATACAGGGCTCGGGCAGCCCCAGCATTTT,CASNTGLGQPQHF
.,TRBV15,few,TRBJ1-1,TGTGCCACCAGCAGAGTGATGGGATCTGGCACTGAAGCTTTCTTT,CATSRVMGSGTEAFF
.,TRBV6-5,.,TRBJ1-2,TGTGCCAGCACCGCCGGGACTCAGGAAGGCTACACCTTC,CASTAGTQEGYTF
.,TRBV11-2,.,TRBJ2-7,TGTGCCAGCAGCTTAGGAGTACGGATCCACGAGCAGTACTTC,CASSLGVRIHEQYF
.,TRBV4-1,.,TRBJ1-1,TGCGCCAGCAGCCAAGAGGTTGCGGGGAACACTGAAGCTTTCTTT,CASSQEVAGNTEAFF
TRBD2,TRBV14,.,TRBJ2-3,TGTGCCAGCAGCCCGTTACTAGCGGTCACAGATACGCAGTATTTT,CASSPLLAVTDTQYF
.,TRBV19,.,TRBJ1-1,TGTGCCAGTAGTATTAGTAAAGGGGTTATGGAGACTGAAGCTTTCTTT,CASSISKGVMETEAFF
.,TRBV7-8,.,TRBJ1-1,TGTGCCAGCAGCTTAGTCGGGGAAGCTTTCTTT,CASSLVGEAFF
TRBD1,TRBV18,few,TRBJ1-2,TGTGCCAGCTCACCTCTTCCGGACAGGGCGTATGGCTACACCTTC,CASSPLPDRAYGYTF
.,TRBV7-3,medium-sized,TRBJ1-1,TGTGCCAGCAGCTTCCTAGAGGGAGGTGAAGCTTTCTTT,CASSFLEGGEAFF
.,TRBV5-4,.,TRBJ1-4,TGTGCCAGCAGCTTGGCCGGGGGCGCGAATGAAAAACTGTTTTTT,CASSLAGGANEKLFF
.,TRBV5-8,once,TRBJ2-1,TGTGCCAGCAGCTTGGGTAGCCTGGGGCAGTTCTTC,CASSLGSLGQFF
.,TRBV3-1/TRBV3-2,.,TRBJ1-2,TGTGCCAGCAGCCAAGATCGGGGGACTGTAACTCTTGGCTACACCTTC,CASSQDRGTVTLGYTF
TRBD1,TRBV2,.,TRBJ1-2,TGTGCCAGCAGTGTTCGGGGACAGGGGGCGGGCTACACCTTC,CASSVRGQGAGYTF
.,TRBV30,.,TRBJ2-7,TGTGCCTGGAGTGGTGGTAGGCTCGAGCAGTACTTC,CAWSGGRLEQYF
.,TRBV4-2,few,TRBJ2-3,TGTGCCAGCAGCCAAGAAGGAAGCAATGGGGCAGATACGCAGTATTTT,CASSQEGSNGADTQYF
.,TRBV13,.,TRBJ2-3,TGTGCCAGCAACAGAGAACCGATCCGAGATACGCAGTATTTT,CASNREPIRDTQYF
.,TRBV10-3,.,TRBJ1-2,TGTGCCATCAGGCCACAGGAGGGCCTAGCCTCTAACTATGGCTACACCTTC,CAIRPQEGLASNYGYTF
.,TRBV6-2/TRBV6-3,few,TRBJ2-7,TGTGCCAGCAGTTACCCTGGCCGGAGGGGACTTCGTATTGGAGCAACCTACGAGCAGTACTTC,CASSYPGRRGLRIGATYEQYF
.,TRBV27,once,TRBJ2-1,TGTGCCAGCAGTTTCGGGGGCCCCTACAATGAGCAGTTCTTC,CASSFGGPYNEQFF
TRBD1,TRBV6-5,.,TRBJ2-4,TGTGCCAGCAGTTACTCGACGCAGGGGGCCAACATTCAGTACTTC,CASSYSTQGANIQYF
.,TRBV5-5,.,TRBJ1-6,TGTGCCAGCAGCGCCACAGGTCAGTCACCCCTCCACTTT,CASSATGQSPLHF
TRBD2,TRBV7-2,once,TRBJ2-1,TGTGCCAGCAGAGGAGCGGGGGGAAATTACAATGAGCAGTTCTTC,CASRGAGGNYNEQFF
TRBD1,TRBV5-1,.,TRBJ1-1,TGCGCCAGCAGCGCGACAGGGGGGAACACTGAAGCTTTCTTT,CASSATGGNTEAFF
.,TRBV28,.,TRBJ2-7,TGTGCCAGTACTTACAGGGAGACCTACGAGCAGTACTTC,CASTYRETYEQYF
.,TRBV19,.,TRBJ1-1,TGTGCCAGTAGTATAGGGTACAGCTTGAACACTGAAGCTTTCTTT,CASSIGYSLNTEAFF
TRBD2,TRBV27,few,TRBJ2-3,TGTGCCAGCAGGCGTGGGGGGGGATTCAGCACAGATACGCAGTATTTT,CASRRGGGFSTDTQYF
.,TRBV6-4,.,TRBJ1-5,TGTGCCAGCAGTGAGGGGAGCAATCAGCCCCAGCATTTT,CASSEGSNQPQHF
.,TRBV6-5,.,TRBJ1-2,TGTGCCACCCCGGACAACTCGGATGGCTACACCTTC,CATPDNSDGYTF
.,TRBV29-1,medium-sized,TRBJ2-7,TGCAGCGTTGGGACAGACCGCGAGCAGTACTTC,CSVGTDREQYF
.,TRBV7-9,.,TRBJ1-3,TGTGCCAGCAGCTTAAACAGGGAGTGGGCTGGAAACACCATATATTTT,CASSLNREWAGNTIYF